The 30 T cell receptor beta chains below all came from one sample that was sequenced in a study of regulatory T cells in long-lasting Graves disease. Combining iRepertoire HTBI primers with Arm-PCR of CDR3 regions, the authors built TCR beta libraries. TCRdb re-derived calls from the multiplex PCR reads in MiXCR, one entry per CDR3 protein. This table holds 450,000 to 650,000 distinct CDR3 sequences, 15% to 20% found once. Time point of the sample: newly diagnosed GD, antithyroid drugs for less than 3 months. The authors made the TCR library using RNA they extracted from PBMCs. The data also belong to a second study, concerning T cells in Graves' hyperthyroidism and ophthalmopathy.

This sample comprised peripheral blood mononuclear cells (PBMCs), obtained at new diagnosis, from a patient treated with antithyroid drugs. The receptors originated from a woman aged 35-60 years with Graves disease.

This clonotype showed up many times. The V and J genes are TRBV20-1 and TRBJ2-1, with 9 positions matching TRBD1. This CDR3 is 16 amino acids long. The V gene end was trimmed by 5 bases and the J gene end by 5 bases; junction bases not matched to a gene: 13. The germline CDR1 and CDR2 sequences are DFQATT and SNEGSKA (reference sequence). In DNA, the CDR3 is TGCAGTGCTCGAAACGGACAGGGGATGACTAACAATGAGCAGTTCTTC. Translation gives CSARNGQGMTNNEQFF.

Comment on this clonotype: A much larger clone lies a single base off, so this may be a read error. The CDR3 ends on some other residue instead of the conserved phenylalanine or tryptophan, so this is likely a read error. This chain connects TRBV9 to TRBJ1-1; D perhaps matches TRBD1 (6 bases). Germline V CDR1 and CDR2: SGDLS, YYNGEE. V was shortened by 0 bases and J by 0 bases, with 15 bases between the two germline ends. The CDR3 spans 17 residues. The CDR3, as DNA: TGTGCCAGCAGCGTAGGGGCGGACAGACCCATGAACACTGAAGCTTTCTCT. Its translation is CASSVGADRPMNTEAFS.

This clonotype was counted at least ten times. The genes are TRBV20-1 and TRBJ2-3; D remains unclear. Germline V gene data show CDR1 as DFQATT and CDR2 as SNEGSKA (reference sequence). This CDR3 is 12 amino acids long. V lost 7 bases and J 0 bases, leaving 8 bases between the germline ends. The CDR3, as DNA: TGCAGTGTTACGGATAGCACAGATACGCAGTATTTT. Residues: CSVTDSTDTQYF.

This clonotype has at least ten counts. The chain joins TRBV7-3 to TRBJ2-1; 10 bases agree with TRBD1. The ends lost 4 bases at V and 5 bases at J; junction bases unmatched: 5. The germline gives CDR1 SGHTA, CDR2 FQGTGA. The CDR3 is 15 residues long. The CDR3 sequence is CASSSFGQGDNEQFF. Here the CDR3 DNA reads TGTGCCAGCAGCTCGTTCGGACAGGGGGACAATGAGCAGTTCTTC.

This clonotype was seen many times. The V and J genes are TRBV10-3 and TRBJ1-4; TRBD1 matches 9 bases. The ends lost 3 bases at V and 10 bases at J; junction bases unmatched: 15. CDR1 ENHRY and CDR2 SYGVKD come from the germline V gene. CDR3 length: 17 amino acids. The CDR3: CAISDSSAGTGPGKLFF. The CDR3 DNA reads TGTGCCATCAGTGACTCCTCGGCTGGGACAGGGCCGGGAAAACTGTTTTTT.

As regards this clonotype: This could be a read error, since a much larger clone is one nucleotide away. The chain links TRBV3-1 to TRBJ1-5; no definite D call. With 0 bases removed from V and 5 bases from J, the gap between germline ends came to 14 bases. Germline V CDR1 and CDR2: LGHDT, YNNKEL (reference sequence). CDR3 length: 16 residues. The CDR3 spells CASSQDGGVRDQPQHF. DNA for the CDR3: TGTGCCAGCAGCCAAGATGGTGGGGTGAGGGATCAGCCCCAGCATTTT.

This clonotype was detected many times. The chain employs TRBV27 and TRBJ1-2; D unresolved. Trimming took 5 bases from V and 5 from J, leaving 15 bases between them. The CDR3 consists of 14 residues. Germline V lookup: CDR1 MNHEY, CDR2 SMNVEV (reference sequence). This CDR3 is CASSPEPDLYGYTF. The CDR3 DNA reads TGTGCCAGCAGTCCAGAACCGGACCTATATGGCTACACCTTC.

The CDR3 region is CASRATGLAYEQFF. CDR3 coding DNA: TGTGCCAGCAGGGCCACGGGACTAGCATATGAGCAGTTCTTC. The rearrangement links TRBV6-1 to TRBJ2-1; 9 bases match TRBD2. The V gene's germline CDR1 is MNHNS and CDR2 SASEGT. The length of the CDR3 is 14 residues. J was trimmed by 8 bases and V by 6 bases; bases with no gene match: 8.

In the case of this clonotype: Relative to the germline gene, one junction end is altered; a read error may explain this. The chain recombines TRBV6-2 or TRBV6-3 with TRBJ2-5; weak D call: TRBD2 (5 bases). The CDR3 has 12 amino acids. Germline V gene sequence: CDR1 MNHEY, CDR2 SVGEGT. CDR3 region: CTSSEGGETQYF. The DNA for the CDR3 is TGTACCAGCAGTGAGGGCGGAGAGACCCAGTACTTC.

This clonotype was counted many times. V gene TRBV2 combines with J gene TRBJ1-1; D perhaps matches TRBD1 (5 bases). The CDR3 runs 15 residues. Looked up from germline, CDR1 is SNHLY and CDR2 is FYNNEI. V lost 3 bases, J lost 4 bases, and 15 bases lay in between. The CDR3 DNA sequence: TGTGCCAGCAGTGATACTGCAAGCGGGGGCACTGAAGCTTTCTTT. Protein: CASSDTASGGTEAFF.

This clonotype was picked up many times. The rearrangement uses TRBV20-1 and TRBJ1-6, with unresolved D. The CDR3 contains 14 residues. Per the germline V gene, CDR1 is DFQATT and CDR2 is SNEGSKA (reference sequence). Trimming stripped 5 bases from V and 5 bases from J, with 13 bases between. CDR3 in amino acids: CSAGDPGDNSPLHF. The DNA for the CDR3 is TGCAGTGCTGGGGATCCTGGAGATAATTCACCCCTCCACTTT.

This clonotype was observed at least ten times. The chain joins TRBV13 to TRBJ1-5, with D unresolved. The length of the CDR3 is 14 residues. Germline V gene data show CDR1 as PRHDT and CDR2 as FYEKMQ (reference sequence). Trimming took 4 bases from V and 0 from J, leaving 7 bases between them. CDR3 in amino acids: CASSSRNSNQPQHF. CDR3 sequence (DNA): TGTGCCAGCAGCTCGCGTAATAGCAATCAGCCCCAGCATTTT.

The chain couples TRBV4-2 to TRBJ2-1; 8 nucleotides align to TRBD1. Trimming cost V 0 bases and J 7 bases; bases outside gene matches: 5. This CDR3 spans 15 amino acids. Germline loops: CDR1 LGHNA, CDR2 YNFKEQ. The CDR3 sequence is CASSQEADRVNEQFF. For the CDR3, the DNA is TGTGCCAGCAGCCAAGAGGCGGACAGGGTTAATGAGCAGTTCTTC.

Concerning this clonotype: One end of the junction varies from germline; a read error may be responsible. This chain uses TRBV7-7 with TRBJ1-5; D remains ambiguous. Per the germline V gene, CDR1 is SSHAT and CDR2 is FNYEAQ (reference sequence). The CDR3 is made up of 13 amino acids. For the CDR3, the DNA is TGTGCTAGCAGCTTAGACGTGGATCAGCCCCAGCATTTT. It yields the protein CASSLDVDQPQHF.

This sequence joins TRBV2 and TRBJ2-2; D is unclear. This CDR3 has 13 amino acids. V gave up 0 bases and J gave up 7 bases, with 6 bases separating them. Germline CDR1 reads SNHLY; CDR2 reads FYNNEI. The chain's CDR3 is CASSEAVFGELFF. In nucleotides, the CDR3 is TGTGCCAGCAGTGAAGCGGTCTTCGGGGAGCTGTTTTTT.

This clonotype was picked up many times. The rearrangement links TRBV18 to TRBJ1-3; a possible D gene is TRBD1 (5 bases). In germline, CDR1 is KGHSH, CDR2 LQKENI. The CDR3 extends over 16 amino acids. V shed 0 bases and J shed 2 bases, with 11 bases lying between them. The CDR3 loop reads CASSPPARVTGNTIYF. The CDR3 nucleotides are TGTGCCAGCTCACCACCAGCCAGGGTCACTGGAAACACCATATATTTT.

This clonotype has a handful of counts. The V call is TRBV4-1, the J call TRBJ1-3; 8 bases line up with TRBD1. J was trimmed by 2 bases and V by 1 base; bases with no gene match: 7. This CDR3 is 17 amino acids long. Germline CDR1 and CDR2: MGHRA and YSYEKL. DNA of the CDR3: TGCGCCAGCAGCCAAGTGGACAGGACAGGGACTGGAAACACCATATATTTT. It is translated as CASSQVDRTGTGNTIYF.

Comments on this clonotype: This may arise from a read error, as a much more abundant clone is one base away. The gene calls are TRBV2 and TRBJ1-5; tentative D call: TRBD1 (6 bases). This CDR3 has 19 amino acids. In germline, CDR1 is SNHLY, CDR2 FYNNEI. V was shortened by 6 bases and J by 3 bases, with 27 bases between the two germline ends. The chain's CDR3 is CASSKPINRDTTLNQPQHF. The DNA of the CDR3 is TGTGCCAGCAGCAAGCCAATTAACAGGGATACCACCCTCAATCAGCCCCAGCATTTT.

Points on this clonotype: It may be a read error: a sequence one base away is much more abundant. The V gene is TRBV11-2, the J gene TRBJ2-1, with 14 positions matching TRBD2. The CDR3 has 17 amino acids. CDR1 and CDR2 from the germline V gene are SGHAT and FQNNGV. The ends lost 1 base at V and 8 bases at J; junction bases unmatched: 7. The CDR3 reads CASSLVGLAGGFDEQFF. CDR3 nucleotides: TGTGCCAGCAGCTTAGTCGGACTAGCGGGGGGATTCGATGAGCAGTTCTTC.

The V call is TRBV19, the J call TRBJ1-1; D unclear. Trimming removed 6 bases from V and 0 bases from J, with 14 bases in between. Per germline, CDR1 LNHDA and CDR2 SQIVND (reference sequence). CDR3 length: 15 residues. CDR3: CASRLPGDMNTEAFF. The CDR3 nucleotides read TGTGCCAGTAGACTCCCGGGAGATATGAACACTGAAGCTTTCTTT.

This clonotype was found many times. The genes are TRBV5-5 and TRBJ1-2; D not certain. Germline V gene data show CDR1 as SGHKS and CDR2 as YYEKEE (reference sequence). Trimming removed 3 bases from V and 1 base from J, with 19 bases in between. The CDR3 runs to 17 residues. CDR3 region: CASSSLAVGRVNYGYTF. For the CDR3, the DNA is TGTGCCAGCAGCTCCCTGGCCGTAGGGCGGGTTAACTATGGCTACACCTTC.

This clonotype was seen ten or more times. The chain uses TRBV7-8 and TRBJ2-5; 10 nucleotides align to TRBD1. Trimming at V came to 5 bases and at J to 4 bases, leaving 4 bases not matched to a gene. Per the germline V gene, CDR1 is SGHVS and CDR2 is FQNEAQ. The CDR3 sequence is 14 residues long. CDR3 nucleotide sequence: TGTGCCAGCAGCCTCTGGACAGGGGGAGAGACCCAGTACTTC. This translates into CASSLWTGGETQYF.

This clonotype was seen at least ten times. The genes are TRBV2 and TRBJ1-5; TRBD1 matches 7 bases. Losses at the gene ends were 5 bases for V and 3 bases for J; bases not matched to a gene: 16. CDR1 and CDR2 from the germline V gene are SNHLY and FYNNEI. The CDR3 length is 18 residues. The CDR3: CASSYRDRLGSPNQPQHF. Written as DNA, the CDR3 is TGTGCCAGCAGTTACCGGGACAGACTAGGGTCCCCCAATCAGCCCCAGCATTTT.

Remarks on this clonotype: One junction end does not reproduce the germline sequence, and a read error may be involved. V and J are TRBV6-1 and TRBJ2-5; possibly TRBD1 or TRBD2 for D (5 bases each). Germline V gives CDR1 MNHNS, CDR2 SASEGT. The CDR3 has 12 residues. The CDR3 spells CASSPSTPRECF. Here the CDR3 DNA reads TGTGCCAGCAGTCCCTCGACCCCCAGGGAGTGCTTC.

This clonotype was recorded a few times. The chain carries TRBV5-1 and TRBJ1-4; D is perhaps TRBD1 (6 bases). The CDR3 is made up of 13 amino acids. Trimming took off 3 bases at V and 8 bases at J, with 11 bases between the two ends. CDR1 is SGHRS, CDR2 YFSETQ, per germline. The CDR3 nucleotides are TGCGCCAGCAGCTCCAGGACAGACGAAAAACTGTTTTTT. Protein sequence: CASSSRTDEKLFF.

The DNA of the CDR3 is TGTGCCAGCAGTTTCCCGGGGCCGGGGACCCAGTACTTC. Translating it yields CASSFPGPGTQYF. The rearrangement links TRBV28 to TRBJ2-5; perhaps D is TRBD1 or TRBD2 (5 bases each). V was trimmed by 3 bases and J by 7 bases, leaving 12 bases between them. The germline V gene has CDR1 MDHEN and CDR2 SYDVKM. The CDR3 is 13 amino acids.

This chain joins TRBV20-1 and TRBJ1-5; D unclear. The CDR3 sequence is 16 residues long. Germline CDR1 is DFQATT and CDR2 is SNEGSKA (reference sequence). V shed 5 bases and J shed 1 base, with 18 bases lying between them. The CDR3 DNA follows: TGCAGTGCTGTCAGACGGCAGTTTCAGAGCAATCAGCCCCAGCATTTT. It translates to CSAVRRQFQSNQPQHF.

This sequence joins TRBV28 and TRBJ1-2, with TRBD1 identical over 9 bases. This CDR3 is 14 amino acids long. V gave up 4 bases and J gave up 4 bases; unmatched junction bases: 4. Germline assignment: CDR1 MDHEN and CDR2 SYDVKM. The CDR3 DNA reads as TGTGCCAGCAGTTCCGGACAGGGGCTCTATGGCTACACCTTC. This translates into CASSSGQGLYGYTF.

In its sample, this clonotype was seen a few times. The chain joins TRBV9 to TRBJ2-7; possibly TRBD1 or TRBD2 for D (5 bases each). The CDR3 is 12 residues long. V was trimmed by 0 bases and J by 5 bases, leaving 6 bases between them. CDR1 and CDR2 (germline): SGDLS, YYNGEE. As DNA, the CDR3 is TGTGCCAGCAGCGTAGGGGGGAACGAGCAGTACTTC. It yields the protein CASSVGGNEQYF. Combining the CDR3 with reference TRBV9 and TRBJ2-7 gives the whole variable domain DSGVTQTPKHLITATGQRVTLRCSPRSGDLSVYWYQQSLDQGLQFLIQYYNGEERAKGNILERFSAQQFPDLHSELNLSSLELGDSALYFCASSVGGNEQYFGPGTRLTVT.

This clonotype was seen repeatedly, ten times or more. The CDR3 sequence: CASSYLGSGSAYNSPLHF. CDR3 nucleotides: TGCGCCAGCAGCTACCTTGGATCCGGGTCCGCCTATAATTCACCCCTCCACTTT. The chain links TRBV5-1 to TRBJ1-6; no reliable D call. The V gene's germline CDR1 is SGHRS and CDR2 YFSETQ. The CDR3 covers 18 residues. Between the trimmed V and J ends, which lost 3 bases and 2 bases, there was a span of 18 bases.